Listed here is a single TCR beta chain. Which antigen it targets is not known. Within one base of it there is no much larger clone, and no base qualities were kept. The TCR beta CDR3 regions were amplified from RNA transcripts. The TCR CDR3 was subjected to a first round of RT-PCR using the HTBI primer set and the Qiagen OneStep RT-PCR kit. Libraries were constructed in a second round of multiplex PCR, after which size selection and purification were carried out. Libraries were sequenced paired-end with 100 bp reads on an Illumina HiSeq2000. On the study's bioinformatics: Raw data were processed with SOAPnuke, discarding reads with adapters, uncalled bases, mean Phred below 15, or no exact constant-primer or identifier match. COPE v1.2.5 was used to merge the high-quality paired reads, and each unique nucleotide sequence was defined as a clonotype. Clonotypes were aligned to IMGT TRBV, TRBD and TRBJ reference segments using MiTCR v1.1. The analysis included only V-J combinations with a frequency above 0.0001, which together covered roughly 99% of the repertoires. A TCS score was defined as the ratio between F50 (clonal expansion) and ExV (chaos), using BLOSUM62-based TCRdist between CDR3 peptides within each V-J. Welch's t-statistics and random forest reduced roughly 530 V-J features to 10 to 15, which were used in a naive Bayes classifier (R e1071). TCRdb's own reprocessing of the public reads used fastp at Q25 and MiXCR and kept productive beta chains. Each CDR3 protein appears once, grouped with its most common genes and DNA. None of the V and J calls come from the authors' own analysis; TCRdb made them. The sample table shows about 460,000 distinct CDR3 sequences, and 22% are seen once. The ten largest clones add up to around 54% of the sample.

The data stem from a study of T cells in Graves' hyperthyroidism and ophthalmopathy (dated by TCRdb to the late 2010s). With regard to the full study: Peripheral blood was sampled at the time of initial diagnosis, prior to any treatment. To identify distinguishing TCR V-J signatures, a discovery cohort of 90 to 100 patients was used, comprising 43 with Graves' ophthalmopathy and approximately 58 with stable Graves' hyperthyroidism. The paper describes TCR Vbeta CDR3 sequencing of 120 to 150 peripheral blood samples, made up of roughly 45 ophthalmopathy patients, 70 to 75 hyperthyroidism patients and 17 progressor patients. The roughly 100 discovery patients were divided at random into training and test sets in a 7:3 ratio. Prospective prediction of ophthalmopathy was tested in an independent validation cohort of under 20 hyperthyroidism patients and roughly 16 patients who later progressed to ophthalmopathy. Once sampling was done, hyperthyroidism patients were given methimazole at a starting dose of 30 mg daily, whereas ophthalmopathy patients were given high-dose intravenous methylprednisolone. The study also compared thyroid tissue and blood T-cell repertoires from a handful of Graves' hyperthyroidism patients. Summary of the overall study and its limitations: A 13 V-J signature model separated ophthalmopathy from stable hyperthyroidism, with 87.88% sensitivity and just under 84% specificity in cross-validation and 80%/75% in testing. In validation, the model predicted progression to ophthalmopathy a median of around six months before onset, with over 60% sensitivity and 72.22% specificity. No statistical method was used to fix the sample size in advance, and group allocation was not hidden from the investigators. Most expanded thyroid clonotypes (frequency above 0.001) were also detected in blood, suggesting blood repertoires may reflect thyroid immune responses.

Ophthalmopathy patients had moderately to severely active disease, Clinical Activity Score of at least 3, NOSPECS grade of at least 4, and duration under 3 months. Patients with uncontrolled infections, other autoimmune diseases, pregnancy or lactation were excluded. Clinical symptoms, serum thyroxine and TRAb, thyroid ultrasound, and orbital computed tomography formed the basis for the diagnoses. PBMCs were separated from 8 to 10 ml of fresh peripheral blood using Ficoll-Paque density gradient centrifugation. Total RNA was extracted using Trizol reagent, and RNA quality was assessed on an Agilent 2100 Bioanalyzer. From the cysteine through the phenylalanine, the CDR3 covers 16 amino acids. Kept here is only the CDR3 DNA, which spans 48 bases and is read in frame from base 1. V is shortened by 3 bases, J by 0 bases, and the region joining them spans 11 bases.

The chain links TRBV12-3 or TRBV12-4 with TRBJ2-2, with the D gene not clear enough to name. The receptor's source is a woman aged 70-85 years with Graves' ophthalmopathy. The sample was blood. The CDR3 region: CASSFGHPANTGELFF. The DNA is TGTGCCAGCAGTTTCGGGCACCCTGCGAACACCGGGGAGCTGTTTTTT.